This section outlines one T cell receptor beta chain sequence together with its context. The data were obtained in a study of identical twins. TCRdb re-called the 5' RACE reads through MiXCR, storing one row per CDR3 protein. The repertoire holds about 530,000 distinct CDR3 sequences, with approximately 20% as singletons. The germline V gene encodes CDR1 LNHNV and CDR2 YYDKDF (reference sequence). V lost 0 bases to trimming and J lost 2 bases, with 10 bases between them. CDR3 length: 15 amino acids. The same sample was also used in a study of yellow fever vaccine responses in identical twins.

The chain recombines TRBV15 with TRBJ1-2; no definite D call. Sequencing used CD4+ T cells sorted from blood. The receptor comes from a woman aged 18 to 35 in good health. The CDR3 DNA reads as TGTGCCACCAGCAGAGATGCGAGGGAAAACTATGGCTACACCTTC. Translated: CATSRDARENYGYTF. Drawing the rest from reference TRBV15 and TRBJ1-2, the complete variable domain is DAMVIQNPRYQVTQFGKPVTLSCSQTLNHNVMYWYQQKSSQAPKLLFHYYDKDFNNEADTPDNFQSRRPNTSFCFLDIRSPGLGDTAMYLCATSRDARENYGYTFGSGTRLTVV.